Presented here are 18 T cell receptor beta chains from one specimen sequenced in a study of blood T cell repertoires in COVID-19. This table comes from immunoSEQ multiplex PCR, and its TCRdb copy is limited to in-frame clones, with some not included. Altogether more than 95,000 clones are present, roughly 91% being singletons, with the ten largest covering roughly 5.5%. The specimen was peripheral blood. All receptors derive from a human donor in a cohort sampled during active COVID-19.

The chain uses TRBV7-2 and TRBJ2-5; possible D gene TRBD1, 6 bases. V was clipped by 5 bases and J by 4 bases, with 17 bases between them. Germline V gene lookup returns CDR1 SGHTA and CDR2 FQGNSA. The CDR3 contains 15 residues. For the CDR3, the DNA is TGTGCCAGCAGCCCCCAGGTGGGGACAACAGAGACCCAGTACTTC. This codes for CASSPQVGTTETQYF. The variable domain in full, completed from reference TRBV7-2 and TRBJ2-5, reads GAGVSQSPSNKVTEKGKDVELRCDPISGHTALYWYRQSLGQGLEFLIYFQGNSAPDKSGLPSDRFSAERTGGSVSTLTIQRTQQEDSAVYLCASSPQVGTTETQYFGPGTRLLVL.

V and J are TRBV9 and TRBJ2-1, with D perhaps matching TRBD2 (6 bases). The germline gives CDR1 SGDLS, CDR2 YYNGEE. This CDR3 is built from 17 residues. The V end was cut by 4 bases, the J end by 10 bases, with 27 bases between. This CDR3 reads CASSFPRETPGTGEQFF. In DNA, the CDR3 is TGTGCCAGCAGCTTCCCACGGGAGACCCCGGGCACGGGGGAGCAGTTCTTC. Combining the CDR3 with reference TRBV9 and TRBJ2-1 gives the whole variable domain DSGVTQTPKHLITATGQRVTLRCSPRSGDLSVYWYQQSLDQGLQFLIQYYNGEERAKGNILERFSAQQFPDLHSELNLSSLELGDSALYFCASSFPRETPGTGEQFFGPGTRLTVL.

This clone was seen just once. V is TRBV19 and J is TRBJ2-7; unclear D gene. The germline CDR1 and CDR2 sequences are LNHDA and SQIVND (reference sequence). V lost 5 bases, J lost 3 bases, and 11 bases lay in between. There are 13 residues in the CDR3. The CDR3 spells CASSPGDRYEQYF. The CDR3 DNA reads TGTGCCAGTAGTCCCGGAGATCGCTACGAGCAGTACTTC.

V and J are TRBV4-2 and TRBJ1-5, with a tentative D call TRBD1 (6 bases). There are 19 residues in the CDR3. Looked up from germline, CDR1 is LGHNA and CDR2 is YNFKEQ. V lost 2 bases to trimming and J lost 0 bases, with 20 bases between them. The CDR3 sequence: CASSQKVFVDSHSNQPQHF. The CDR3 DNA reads TGTGCCAGCAGCCAAAAGGTTTTTGTGGACAGCCATAGCAATCAGCCCCAGCATTTT.

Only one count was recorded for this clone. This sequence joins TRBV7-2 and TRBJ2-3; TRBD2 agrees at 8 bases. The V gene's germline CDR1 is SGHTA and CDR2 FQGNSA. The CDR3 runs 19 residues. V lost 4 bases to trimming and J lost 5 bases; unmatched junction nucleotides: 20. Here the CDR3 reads CASSSSPSGSLLVGDTQYF. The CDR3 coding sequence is TGTGCCAGCAGCTCCTCCCCCAGCGGGAGTTTGTTAGTGGGAGATACGCAGTATTTT.

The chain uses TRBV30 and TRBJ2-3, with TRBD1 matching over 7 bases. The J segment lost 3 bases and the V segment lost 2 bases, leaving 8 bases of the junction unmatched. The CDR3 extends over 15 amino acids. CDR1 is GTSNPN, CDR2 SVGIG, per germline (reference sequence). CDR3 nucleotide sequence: TGTGCCTGGAGTTTTCAGAACAGGGGTACAGATACGCAGTATTTT. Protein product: CAWSFQNRGTDTQYF.

The CDR3 DNA sequence: TGTGCCAGTAGTATCGGACGGACAGGGGATCGTGGCTACACCTTC. This sequence encodes CASSIGRTGDRGYTF. V usage is TRBV19 and J usage is TRBJ1-2; 9 bases fit TRBD1. The CDR3 has 15 residues. Germline values: CDR1 LNHDA, CDR2 SQIVND (reference sequence). With V trimmed by 3 bases and J by 7 bases, 9 bases remained unmatched.

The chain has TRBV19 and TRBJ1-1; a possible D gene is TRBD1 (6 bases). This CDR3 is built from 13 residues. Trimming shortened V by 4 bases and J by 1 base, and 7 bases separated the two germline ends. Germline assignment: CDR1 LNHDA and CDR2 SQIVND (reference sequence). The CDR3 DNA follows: TGTGCCAGTAGTAAGACAGGGAACACTGAAGCTTTCTTT. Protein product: CASSKTGNTEAFF.

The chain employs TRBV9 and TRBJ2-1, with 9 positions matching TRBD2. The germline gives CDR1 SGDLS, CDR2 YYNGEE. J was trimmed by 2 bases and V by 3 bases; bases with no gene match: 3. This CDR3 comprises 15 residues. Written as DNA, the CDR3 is TGTGCCAGCAGCGGTAGCGGGAGCGCCTACAATGAGCAGTTCTTC. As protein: CASSGSGSAYNEQFF. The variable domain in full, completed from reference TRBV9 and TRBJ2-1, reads DSGVTQTPKHLITATGQRVTLRCSPRSGDLSVYWYQQSLDQGLQFLIQYYNGEERAKGNILERFSAQQFPDLHSELNLSSLELGDSALYFCASSGSGSAYNEQFFGPGTRLTVL.

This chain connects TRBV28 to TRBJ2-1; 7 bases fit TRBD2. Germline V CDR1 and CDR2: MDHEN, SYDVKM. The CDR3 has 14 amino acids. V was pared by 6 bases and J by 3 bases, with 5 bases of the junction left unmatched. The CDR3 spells CASSGGIYYNEQFF. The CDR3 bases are TGTGCCAGCAGCGGGGGGATCTACTACAATGAGCAGTTCTTC.

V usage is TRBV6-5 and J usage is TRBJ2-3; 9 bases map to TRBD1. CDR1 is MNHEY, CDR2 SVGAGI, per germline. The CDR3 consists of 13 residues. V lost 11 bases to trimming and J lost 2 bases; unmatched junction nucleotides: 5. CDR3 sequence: CAGGTGHTDTQYF. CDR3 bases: TGTGCCGGGGGGACAGGGCACACAGATACGCAGTATTTT.

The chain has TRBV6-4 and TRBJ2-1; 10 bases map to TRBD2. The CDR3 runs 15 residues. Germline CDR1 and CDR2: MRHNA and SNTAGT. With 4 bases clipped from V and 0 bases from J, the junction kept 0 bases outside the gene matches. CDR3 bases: TGTGCCAGCAGTGTAGCGGGGGGCTCCTACAATGAGCAGTTCTTC. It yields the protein CASSVAGGSYNEQFF.

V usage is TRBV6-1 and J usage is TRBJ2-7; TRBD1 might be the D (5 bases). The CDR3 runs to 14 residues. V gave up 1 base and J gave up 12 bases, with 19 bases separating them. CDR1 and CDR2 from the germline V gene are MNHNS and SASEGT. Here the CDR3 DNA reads TGTGCCAGCAGTGAAGTCTTACAGGACCTATGGCGGTACTTC. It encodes CASSEVLQDLWRYF.

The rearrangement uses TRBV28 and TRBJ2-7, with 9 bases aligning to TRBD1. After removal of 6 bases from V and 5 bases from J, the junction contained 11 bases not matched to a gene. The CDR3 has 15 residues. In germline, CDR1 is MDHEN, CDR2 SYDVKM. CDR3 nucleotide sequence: TGTGCCAGCAGCTCAAATGGACAGGGGTCGGACGAGCAGTACTTC. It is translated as CASSSNGQGSDEQYF.

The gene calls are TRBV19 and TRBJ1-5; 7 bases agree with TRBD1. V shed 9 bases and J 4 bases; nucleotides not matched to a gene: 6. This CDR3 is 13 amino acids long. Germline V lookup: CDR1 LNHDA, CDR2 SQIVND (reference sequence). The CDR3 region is CASWDSFNQPQHF. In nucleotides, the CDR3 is TGTGCCAGCTGGGACAGCTTTAATCAGCCCCAGCATTTT.

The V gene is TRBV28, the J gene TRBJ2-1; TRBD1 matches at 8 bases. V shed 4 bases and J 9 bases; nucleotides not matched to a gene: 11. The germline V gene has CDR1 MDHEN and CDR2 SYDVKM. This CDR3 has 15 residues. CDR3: CASSSPGTGRGEQFF. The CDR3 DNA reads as TGTGCCAGCAGTTCGCCCGGGACAGGACGGGGTGAGCAGTTCTTC.

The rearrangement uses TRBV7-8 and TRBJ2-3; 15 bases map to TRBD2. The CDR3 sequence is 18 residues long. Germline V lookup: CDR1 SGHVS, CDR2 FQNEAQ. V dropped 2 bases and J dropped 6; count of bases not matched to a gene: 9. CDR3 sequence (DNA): TGTGCCAGCAGCTTAAGTGGACTAGCGGGGGGGACTGGGGATACGCAGTATTTT. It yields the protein CASSLSGLAGGTGDTQYF. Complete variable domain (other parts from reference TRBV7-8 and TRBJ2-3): GAGVSQSPRYKVAKRGQDVALRCDPISGHVSLFWYQQALGQGPEFLTYFQNEAQLDKSGLPSDRFFAERPEGSVSTLKIQRTQQEDSAVYLCASSLSGLAGGTGDTQYFGPGTRLTVL.

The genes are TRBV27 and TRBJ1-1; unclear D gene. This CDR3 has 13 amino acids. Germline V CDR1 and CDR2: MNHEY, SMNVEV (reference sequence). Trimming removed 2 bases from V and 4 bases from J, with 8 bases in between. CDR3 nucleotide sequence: TGTGCCAGCAGTTTAGTAGCGGGCACTGAAGCTTTCTTT. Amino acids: CASSLVAGTEAFF.